This record concerns one TCR beta chain sequence. Its specificity is unknown. This record comes from a study of Ad26.COV2.S vaccination and SARS-CoV-2 variants. The repertoire was sequenced with immunoSEQ multiplex PCR; TCRdb's copy has only in-frame clones and lacks some. This repertoire shows nearly 95,000 clones, less than 85% found once; its top ten account for roughly 15%. V was cut by 2 bases and J by 7 bases, with 10 bases left in between. CDR1 and CDR2 from the germline V gene are SGDLS and YYNGEE. The CDR3 contains 13 residues. General study results and limits: Comparability of non-spike TCR breadth was observed across vaccine and placebo recipients. Analyses of TCR breadth and depth may have underestimated total T cell responses.

The clonotype comes from a human donor who had recovered from COVID-19. This rearrangement joins TRBV9 to TRBJ2-1; a possible D gene is TRBD2 (6 bases). Sequencing was performed on peripheral blood, taken after recovery from COVID-19. As DNA, the CDR3 is TGTGCCAGCAGCGTGCACGGAGGGAATGAGCAGTTCTTC. Translated: CASSVHGGNEQFF.